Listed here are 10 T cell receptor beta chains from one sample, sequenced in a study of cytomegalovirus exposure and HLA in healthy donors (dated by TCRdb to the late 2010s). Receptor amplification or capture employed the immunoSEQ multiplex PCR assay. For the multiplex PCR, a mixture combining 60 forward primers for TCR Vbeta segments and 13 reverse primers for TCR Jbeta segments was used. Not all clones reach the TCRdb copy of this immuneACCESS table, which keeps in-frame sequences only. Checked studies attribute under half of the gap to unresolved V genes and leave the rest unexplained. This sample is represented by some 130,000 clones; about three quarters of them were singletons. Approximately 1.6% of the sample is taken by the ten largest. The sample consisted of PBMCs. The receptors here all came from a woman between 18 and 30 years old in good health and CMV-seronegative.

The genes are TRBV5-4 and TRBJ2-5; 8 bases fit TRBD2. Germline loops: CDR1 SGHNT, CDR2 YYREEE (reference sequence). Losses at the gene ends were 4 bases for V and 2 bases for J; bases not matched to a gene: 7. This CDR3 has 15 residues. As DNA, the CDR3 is TGTGCCAGCAGCCCGCTTAGCGGGATTCAAGAGACCCAGTACTTC. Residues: CASSPLSGIQETQYF. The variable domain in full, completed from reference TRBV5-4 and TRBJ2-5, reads ETGVTQSPTHLIKTRGQQVTLRCSSQSGHNTVSWYQQALGQGPQFIFQYYREEENGRGNFPPRFSGLQFPNYSSELNVNALELDDSALYLCASSPLSGIQETQYFGPGTRLLVL.

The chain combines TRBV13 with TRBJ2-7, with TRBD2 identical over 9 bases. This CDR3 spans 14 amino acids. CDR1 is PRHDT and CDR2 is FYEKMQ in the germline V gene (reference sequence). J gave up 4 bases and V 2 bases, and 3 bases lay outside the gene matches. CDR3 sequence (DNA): TGTGCCAGCAGCTTAAAAGCGGGAGGTTACGAGCAGTACTTC. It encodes CASSLKAGGYEQYF.

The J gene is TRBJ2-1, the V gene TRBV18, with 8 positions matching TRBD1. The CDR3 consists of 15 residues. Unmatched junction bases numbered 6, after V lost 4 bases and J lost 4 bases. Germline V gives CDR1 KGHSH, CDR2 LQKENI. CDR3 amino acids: CASSQQGQEYNEQFF. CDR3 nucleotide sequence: TGTGCCAGCTCACAACAGGGACAGGAGTACAATGAGCAGTTCTTC.

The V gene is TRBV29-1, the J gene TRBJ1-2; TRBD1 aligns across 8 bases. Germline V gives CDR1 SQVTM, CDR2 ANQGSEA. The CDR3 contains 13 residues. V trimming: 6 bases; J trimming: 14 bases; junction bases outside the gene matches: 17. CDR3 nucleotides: TGCAGCGTGCCGAGGACAGGGTCCTGGCTTCTGACCTTC. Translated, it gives CSVPRTGSWLLTF.

DNA of the CDR3: TGCACCAGCAGCCCGGGACTAGCGGGCCGTATACTCTCCTACAATGAGCAGTTCTTC. The encoded protein is CTSSPGLAGRILSYNEQFF. The chain couples TRBV1 to TRBJ2-1; the DNA was not compared with TRBD2, the D call given in the table. TRBV1 is a recognized pseudogene. The CDR3 is made up of 19 amino acids.

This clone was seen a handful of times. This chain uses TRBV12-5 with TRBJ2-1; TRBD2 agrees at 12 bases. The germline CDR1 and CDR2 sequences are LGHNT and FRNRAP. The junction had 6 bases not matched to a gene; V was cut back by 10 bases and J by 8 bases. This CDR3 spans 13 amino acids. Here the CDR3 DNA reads TGTGCTACCAGGACTAGCGGGATGGATGAGCAGTTCTTC. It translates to CATRTSGMDEQFF.

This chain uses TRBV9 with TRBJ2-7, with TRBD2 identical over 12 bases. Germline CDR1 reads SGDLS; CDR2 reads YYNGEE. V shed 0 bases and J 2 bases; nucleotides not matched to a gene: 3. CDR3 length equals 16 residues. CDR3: CASSVDPSGRAYEQYF. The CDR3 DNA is TGTGCCAGCAGCGTAGACCCTAGCGGGAGGGCCTACGAGCAGTACTTC.

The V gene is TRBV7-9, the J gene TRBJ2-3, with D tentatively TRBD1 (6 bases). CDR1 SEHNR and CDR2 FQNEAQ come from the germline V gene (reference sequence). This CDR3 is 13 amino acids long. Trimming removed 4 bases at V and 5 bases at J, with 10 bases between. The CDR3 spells CASSSTQGDTQYF. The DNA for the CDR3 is TGTGCCAGCAGCTCTACACAGGGAGATACGCAGTATTTT.

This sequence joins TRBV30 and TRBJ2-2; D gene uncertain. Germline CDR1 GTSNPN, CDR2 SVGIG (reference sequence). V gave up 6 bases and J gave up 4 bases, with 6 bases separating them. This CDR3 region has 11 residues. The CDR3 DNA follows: TGTGCCTGCCGAGCCACCGGGGAGCTGTTTTTT. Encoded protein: CACRATGELFF.

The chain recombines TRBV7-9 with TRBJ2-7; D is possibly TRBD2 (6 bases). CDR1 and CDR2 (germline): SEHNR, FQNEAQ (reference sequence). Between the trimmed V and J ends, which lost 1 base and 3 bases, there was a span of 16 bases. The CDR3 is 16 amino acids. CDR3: CASSLGGSGGVYEQYF. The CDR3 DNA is TGTGCCAGCAGCTTAGGAGGTAGCGGAGGGGTCTACGAGCAGTACTTC.